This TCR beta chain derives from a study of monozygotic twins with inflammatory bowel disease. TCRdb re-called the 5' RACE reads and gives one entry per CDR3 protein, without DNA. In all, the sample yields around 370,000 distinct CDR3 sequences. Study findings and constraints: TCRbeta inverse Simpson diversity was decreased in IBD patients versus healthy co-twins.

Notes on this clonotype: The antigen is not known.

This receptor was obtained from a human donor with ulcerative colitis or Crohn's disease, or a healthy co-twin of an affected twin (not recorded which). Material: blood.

This CDR3 reads CATSDWRDTLTNEQFF. The rearrangement uses TRBV24-1 and TRBJ2-1; checking the TCRdb D call of TRBD1 is not possible without DNA. This CDR3 has 16 residues. Germline CDR1 and CDR2: KGHDR and SFDVKD.